One sample yielded the 10 T cell receptor beta chains listed below, sequenced in a study of T cell responses to AZD1222 COVID-19 vaccine. Data came from immunoSEQ multiplex PCR; TCRdb stores just in-frame clones and leaves some out. Counted here are 120,000 or so clones, roughly 90% occurring once; the ten biggest clones make up over 2.5%. Sequenced here: peripheral blood, sampled on day 0 of AZD1222 vaccination. These receptors originate from an adult in good health.

The V call is TRBV9, the J call TRBJ2-1; possibly TRBD2 for D (5 bases). The CDR3 extends over 14 amino acids. Germline lookup yields CDR1 SGDLS and CDR2 YYNGEE. The ends were cut back, 5 bases at V and 9 bases at J, with 18 bases in the middle. The CDR3 DNA follows: TGTGCCAGCAGTAACCTTGAGGGATCCGGTGAGCAGTTCTTC. This sequence encodes CASSNLEGSGEQFF.

The chain recombines TRBV2 with TRBJ1-6; D gene uncertain. V shed 4 bases and J shed 10 bases, with 8 bases lying between them. The CDR3 is 12 amino acids. The germline V gene encodes CDR1 SNHLY and CDR2 FYNNEI. The CDR3 DNA reads TGTGCCAGCAGTGTTTCAGGATCACCCCTCCACTTT. Encoded protein: CASSVSGSPLHF.

A single count supports this clone. The J gene is TRBJ2-7, the V gene TRBV5-5, with D possibly TRBD1 on 5 matching bases. Trimming stripped 1 base from V and 5 bases from J, with 10 bases between. The CDR3 loop spans 13 amino acids. Looked up from germline, CDR1 is SGHKS and CDR2 is YYEKEE (reference sequence). The CDR3: CASSLQGWDEQYF. CDR3 nucleotide sequence: TGTGCCAGCAGCTTGCAGGGATGGGACGAGCAGTACTTC.

This chain links TRBV19 with TRBJ1-1; D not resolved. The CDR3 runs 14 residues. Trimming cost V 6 bases and J 0 bases, with 11 bases left between them. Germline assignment: CDR1 LNHDA and CDR2 SQIVND (reference sequence). This CDR3 is CASRAGPLNTEAFF. CDR3 coding DNA: TGTGCCAGTAGGGCCGGACCTTTGAACACTGAAGCTTTCTTT.

The chain combines TRBV5-8 with TRBJ1-5; possibly TRBD1 for D (5 bases). CDR1 is SGHTS and CDR2 is YDEGEE in the germline V gene. V was trimmed by 4 bases and J by 5 bases, leaving 16 bases between them. The CDR3 runs 15 residues. CDR3 in amino acids: CASSATGGWDQPQHF. The DNA for the CDR3 is TGTGCCAGCAGCGCCACCGGGGGTTGGGATCAGCCCCAGCATTTT. The full variable domain, rest sourced from reference TRBV5-8 and TRBJ1-5, is EAGVTQSPTHLIKTRGQQATLRCSPISGHTSVYWYQQALGLGLQFLLWYDEGEERNRGNFPPRFSGRQFPNYSSELNVNALELEDSALYLCASSATGGWDQPQHFGDGTRLSIL.

This clone was observed a few times. The V and J genes are TRBV29-1 and TRBJ1-1; no firm D call. The V end was cut by 7 bases, the J end by 1 base, with 22 bases between. The CDR3 has 16 residues. Per the germline V gene, CDR1 is SQVTM and CDR2 is ANQGSEA. The CDR3 loop reads CSASVVANWENTEAFF. CDR3 in DNA: TGCAGCGCCTCAGTTGTCGCCAATTGGGAGAACACTGAAGCTTTCTTT. Variable domain in full (rest from reference TRBV29-1 and TRBJ1-1): SAVISQKPSRDICQRGTSLTIQCQVDSQVTMMFWYRQQPGQSLTLIATANQGSEATYESGFVIDKFPISRPNLTFSTLTVSNMSPEDSSIYLCSASVVANWENTEAFFGQGTRLTVV.

The chain carries TRBV9 and TRBJ2-5; 7 nucleotides match TRBD1. Germline-derived CDR1 and CDR2 are SGDLS and YYNGEE. The CDR3 runs 14 residues. With 4 bases clipped from V and 3 bases from J, the junction kept 6 bases outside the gene matches. The CDR3 here is CASSPRDREETQYF. CDR3 bases: TGTGCCAGCAGCCCCCGGGACAGAGAAGAGACCCAGTACTTC.

The chain carries TRBV3-1 (or the pseudogene TRBV3-2) and TRBJ1-1; D is ambiguous. V lost 2 bases to trimming and J lost 7 bases, with 14 bases between them. Germline CDR1 is LGHDT and CDR2 is YNNKEL (reference sequence). The CDR3 is made up of 14 amino acids. The CDR3 loop reads CASSQSASPGEAFF. Here the CDR3 DNA reads TGTGCCAGCAGCCAATCTGCCTCTCCCGGTGAAGCTTTCTTT.

The chain joins TRBV12-2 to TRBJ2-1; the DNA was not used to check the table's D call, TRBD2. TRBV12-2 is designated a pseudogene. This CDR3 spans 14 amino acids. The CDR3 protein is CASRLGLAGSEQFF. CDR3 DNA: TGTGCAAGTCGCTTGGGACTAGCGGGTTCCGAGCAGTTCTTC.

CDR3 bases: TGTGCCAGCAGCAGGACTCTACAAGACACAGATACGCAGTATTTT. Translating gives CASSRTLQDTDTQYF. This chain connects TRBV21-1 to TRBJ2-3; the DNA was not used to check the table's D call, TRBD2. TRBV21-1 is marked as a pseudogene. This CDR3 has 15 residues.